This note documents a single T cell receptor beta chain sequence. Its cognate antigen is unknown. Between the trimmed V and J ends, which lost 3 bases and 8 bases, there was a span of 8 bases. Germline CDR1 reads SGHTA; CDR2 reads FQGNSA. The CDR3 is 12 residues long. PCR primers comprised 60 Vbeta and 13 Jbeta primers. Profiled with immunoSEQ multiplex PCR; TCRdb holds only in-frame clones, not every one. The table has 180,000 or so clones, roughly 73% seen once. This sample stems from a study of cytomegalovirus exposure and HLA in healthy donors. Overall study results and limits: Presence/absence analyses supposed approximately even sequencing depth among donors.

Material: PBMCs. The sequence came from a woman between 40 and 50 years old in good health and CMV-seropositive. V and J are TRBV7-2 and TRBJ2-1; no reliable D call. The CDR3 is CASSFMADEQFF. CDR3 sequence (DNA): TGTGCCAGCAGCTTCATGGCGGATGAGCAGTTCTTC.